Listed below are T cell receptor beta chains from one sample, sequenced in a study of cytomegalovirus exposure and HLA in healthy donors. The protocol was immunoSEQ multiplex PCR, while the TCRdb copy is restricted to in-frame clones and leaves out a portion. The top ten clones hold 6.5% to 9.5% of a sample with under 50,000 clones, approximately 86% of them seen once. Sample: PBMCs. These receptors were obtained from a middle-aged woman in good health and CMV-seropositive. Both conserved end residues are part of each CDR3.

j_gene: TRBJ1-6; v_gene: TRBV11-2; CDR3aa: CASSPRDRGASSYNSPLHF
j_gene: TRBJ2-3; v_gene: TRBV9; CDR3aa: CASSVRPLLLADTQYF
j_gene: TRBJ2-7; v_gene: TRBV7-9; CDR3aa: CASSQPTDYEQYF
j_gene: TRBJ1-5; v_gene: TRBV28; CDR3aa: CASRIRDSSNQPQHF
j_gene: TRBJ2-1; v_gene: TRBV7-9; CDR3aa: CASSWTGIEQFF
j_gene: TRBJ1-5; v_gene: TRBV6-1; CDR3aa: CASSTVYSNQPQHF
j_gene: TRBJ1-6; v_gene: TRBV5-1; CDR3aa: CASSRDTGLNNSPLHF
j_gene: TRBJ1-2; v_gene: TRBV2; CDR3aa: CASPRGRVDRDYGYTF
j_gene: TRBJ2-6; v_gene: TRBV19; CDR3aa: CASSIQGQPLFSGANVLTF
j_gene: TRBJ2-3; v_gene: TRBV7-2; CDR3aa: CASRLSTGTQYF
j_gene: TRBJ2-7; v_gene: TRBV5-1; CDR3aa: CASSLGAGSEQYF